This is a list of T cell receptor beta chains from one sample in a study of shared clonotypes between healthy human individuals. TCRdb keeps only in-frame clones here, not all; method: immunoSEQ multiplex PCR. The table has about 600,000 clones, more than 95% seen once. The material sequenced was naive CD4+ T cells sorted from blood. The origin of the receptors is a woman in her 30s in good health. Both conserved end residues are part of each CDR3. Each record gives: V gene, J gene, CDR3 length, clone size, CDR3 protein. Clone size appears in some rows only: once, few, many, or a class for an expanded clone.

v_gene: TRBV5-1
j_gene: TRBJ2-1
len: 13
abundance: .
CDR3aa: CASSSSWGVEQFF

v_gene: TRBV6-1
j_gene: TRBJ1-1
len: 14
abundance: .
CDR3aa: CASVRGPLNTEAFF

v_gene: TRBV27
j_gene: TRBJ2-7
len: 12
abundance: .
CDR3aa: CASRDRDHEQYF

v_gene: TRBV9
j_gene: TRBJ2-7
len: 16
abundance: .
CDR3aa: CASSVAGGALSYEQYF

v_gene: TRBV7-9
j_gene: TRBJ2-3
len: 16
abundance: .
CDR3aa: CASSSQGTSGTDTQYF

v_gene: TRBV28
j_gene: TRBJ2-1
len: 12
abundance: .
CDR3aa: CASSLLRNEQFF

v_gene: TRBV30
j_gene: TRBJ2-7
len: 13
abundance: once
CDR3aa: CAWRWGGTYEQYF

v_gene: TRBV15
j_gene: TRBJ2-1
len: 12
abundance: .
CDR3aa: CATSRVNNEQFF

v_gene: TRBV7-2
j_gene: TRBJ1-1
len: 15
abundance: .
CDR3aa: CASSPRAIKNTEAFF

v_gene: TRBV7-9
j_gene: TRBJ1-1
len: 15
abundance: .
CDR3aa: CASSLGDRDVTEAFF

v_gene: TRBV2
j_gene: TRBJ1-2
len: 16
abundance: .
CDR3aa: CASSEGGGIVNYGYTF

v_gene: TRBV11-3
j_gene: TRBJ2-2
len: 15
abundance: .
CDR3aa: CASSSAAANTGELFF

v_gene: TRBV19
j_gene: TRBJ2-1
len: 15
abundance: .
CDR3aa: CASRTQTSGNNEQFF

v_gene: TRBV29-1
j_gene: TRBJ2-7
len: 14
abundance: .
CDR3aa: CSVEELGGPYEQYF